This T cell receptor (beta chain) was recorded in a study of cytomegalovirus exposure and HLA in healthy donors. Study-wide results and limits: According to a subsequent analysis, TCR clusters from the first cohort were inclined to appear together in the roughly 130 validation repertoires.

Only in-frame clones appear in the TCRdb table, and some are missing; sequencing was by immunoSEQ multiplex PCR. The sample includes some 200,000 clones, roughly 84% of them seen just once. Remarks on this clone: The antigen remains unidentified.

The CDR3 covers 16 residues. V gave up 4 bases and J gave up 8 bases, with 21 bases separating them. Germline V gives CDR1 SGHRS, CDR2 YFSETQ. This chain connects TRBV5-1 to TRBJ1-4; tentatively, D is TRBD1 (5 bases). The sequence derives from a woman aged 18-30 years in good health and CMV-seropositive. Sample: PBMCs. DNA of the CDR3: TGCGCCAGCAGCCCGGGGGGACGGGTCGGAGGCGAAAAACTGTTTTTT. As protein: CASSPGGRVGGEKLFF. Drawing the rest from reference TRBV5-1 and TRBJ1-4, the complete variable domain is KAGVTQTPRYLIKTRGQQVTLSCSPISGHRSVSWYQQTPGQGLQFLFEYFSETQRNKGNFPGRFSGRQFSNSRSEMNVSTLELGDSALYLCASSPGGRVGGEKLFFGSGTQLSVL.